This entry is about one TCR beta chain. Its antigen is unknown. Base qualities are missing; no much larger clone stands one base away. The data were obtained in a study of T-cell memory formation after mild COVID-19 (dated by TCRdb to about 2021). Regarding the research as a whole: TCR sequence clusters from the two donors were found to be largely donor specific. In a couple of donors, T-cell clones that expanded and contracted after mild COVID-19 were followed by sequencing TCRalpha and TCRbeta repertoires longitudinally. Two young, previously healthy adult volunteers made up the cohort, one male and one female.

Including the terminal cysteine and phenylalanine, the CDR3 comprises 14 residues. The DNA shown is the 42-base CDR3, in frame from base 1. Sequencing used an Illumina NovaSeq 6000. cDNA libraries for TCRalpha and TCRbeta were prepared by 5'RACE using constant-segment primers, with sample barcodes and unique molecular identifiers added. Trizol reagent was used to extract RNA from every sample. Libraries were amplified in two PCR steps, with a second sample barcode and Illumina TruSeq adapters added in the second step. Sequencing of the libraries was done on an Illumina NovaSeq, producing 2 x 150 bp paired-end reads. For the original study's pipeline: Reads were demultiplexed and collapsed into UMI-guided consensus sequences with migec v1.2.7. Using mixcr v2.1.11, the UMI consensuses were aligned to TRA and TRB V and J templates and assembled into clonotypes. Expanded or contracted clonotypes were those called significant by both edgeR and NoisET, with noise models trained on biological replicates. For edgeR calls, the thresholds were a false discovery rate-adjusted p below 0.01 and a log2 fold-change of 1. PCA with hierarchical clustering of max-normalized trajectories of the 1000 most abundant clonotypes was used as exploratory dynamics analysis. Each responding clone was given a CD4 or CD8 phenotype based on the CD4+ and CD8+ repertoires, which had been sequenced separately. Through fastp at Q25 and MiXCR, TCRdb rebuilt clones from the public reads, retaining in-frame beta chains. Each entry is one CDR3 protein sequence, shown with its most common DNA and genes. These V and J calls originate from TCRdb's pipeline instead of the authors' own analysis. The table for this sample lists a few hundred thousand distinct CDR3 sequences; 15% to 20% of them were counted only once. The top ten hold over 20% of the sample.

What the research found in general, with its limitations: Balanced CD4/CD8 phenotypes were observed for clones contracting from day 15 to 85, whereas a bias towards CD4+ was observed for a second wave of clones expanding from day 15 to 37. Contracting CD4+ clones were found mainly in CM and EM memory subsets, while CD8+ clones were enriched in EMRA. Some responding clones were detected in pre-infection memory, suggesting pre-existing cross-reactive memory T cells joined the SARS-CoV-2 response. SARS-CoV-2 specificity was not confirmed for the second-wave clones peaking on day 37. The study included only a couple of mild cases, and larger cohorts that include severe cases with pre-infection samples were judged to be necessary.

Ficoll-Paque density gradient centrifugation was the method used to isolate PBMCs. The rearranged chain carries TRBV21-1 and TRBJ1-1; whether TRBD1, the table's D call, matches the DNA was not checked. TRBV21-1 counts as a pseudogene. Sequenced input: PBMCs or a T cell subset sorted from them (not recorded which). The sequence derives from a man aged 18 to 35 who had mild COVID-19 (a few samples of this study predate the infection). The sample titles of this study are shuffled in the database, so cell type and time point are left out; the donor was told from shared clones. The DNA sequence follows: TGTGCCAGCAGCGCGTCCAGGGGCCTCACTGAAGCTTTCTTT. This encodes CASSASRGLTEAFF.